The source of this T cell receptor beta chain is a study of Graves' ophthalmopathy and Graves' hyperthyroidism (dated by TCRdb to about 2018). In terms of the full investigation: Peripheral blood was collected before any treatment was given, at the time of initial diagnosis. Following sampling, methimazole starting at 30 mg daily was administered to hyperthyroidism patients, and high-dose intravenous methylprednisolone was administered to ophthalmopathy patients. TCR beta repertoire signatures were used to distinguish Graves' ophthalmopathy from Graves' hyperthyroidism and to predict progression to ophthalmopathy. In total, 135 blood samples were TCR-sequenced: roughly 45 ophthalmopathy, under 80 hyperthyroidism and 17 hyperthyroidism-to-ophthalmopathy patients. In roughly 6 hyperthyroidism patients, T-cell repertoires of thyroid tissue and blood were compared. To explore V-J signatures that distinguish ophthalmopathy from hyperthyroidism, a discovery set of roughly 98 patients was enrolled, made up of some 41 with ophthalmopathy and some 56 with stable hyperthyroidism. The independent validation cohort included about 20 hyperthyroidism patients plus 17 patients who later progressed from hyperthyroidism to ophthalmopathy.

The CDR3, from cysteine to phenylalanine, totals 15 residues. The read is trimmed to its CDR3 DNA, 45 bases read in frame from base 1. CDR1 is given as MGHRA and CDR2 as YSYEKL, both from the germline V gene. Trimming removed 7 bases from V and 5 bases from J; the gene matches leave 8 bases unexplained. Patients with ophthalmopathy had moderately to severely active disease, with a Clinical Activity Score of 3 or more, a NOSPECS grade of 4 or more, and a disease duration of less than 3 months. Anyone with other autoimmune diseases, uncontrolled infections, pregnancy or lactation was excluded from the study. Diagnosis was based on clinical symptoms, serum thyroxine, TRAb, thyroid ultrasound and orbital computed tomography. PBMCs were isolated from approximately 10 ml of fresh peripheral blood by Ficoll-Paque density gradient centrifugation. Trizol reagent was used to extract the total RNA, and its quality was then checked on an Agilent 2100 Bioanalyzer.

For repertoire sequencing, TCR beta CDR3 regions were amplified from RNA transcripts. The first round of RT-PCR was done with HTBI primers and the Qiagen OneStep RT-PCR kit, and was followed by a second round of multiplex PCR, then size selection and purification. Libraries were sequenced on an Illumina HiSeq2000 using paired-end 100 bp reads. The original methods were these. Reads were processed with SOAPnuke, discarding reads with adapters, uncalled bases, mean Phred below 15, or no exact constant-primer or identifier match. COPE v1.2.5 was used to merge the high-quality paired reads. Each unique nucleotide sequence was treated as a clonotype, and MiTCR v1.1 was used to align the clonotypes to the IMGT TRB V, D and J references. The analysis was limited to V-J combinations with a frequency above 0.0001, which together covered 99.2% of repertoires. A TCR clonal expansion and chaos score per V-J combination was defined as the ratio of F50 clonal expansion to chaos observed in the TCRdist matrix. Welch's t-statistics and random forest were used to reduce the features to 10 to 15 V-J combinations, which were then used as input to a naive Bayes classifier. The similarity between thyroid and blood repertoires was quantified using the Morisita-Horn index. TCRdb reprocessing: public reads trimmed at Q25 with fastp, clones called with MiXCR, in-frame beta chains kept. Here each entry gathers all rows of one CDR3 protein and keeps the most common genes and DNA. These V and J calls originate from TCRdb's pipeline instead of the authors' own analysis. For this sample there are 300,000 or so distinct CDR3 sequences; under 20% appear just once. The top ten clonotypes cover 9% to 15% of the sample.

The investigation overall reported the following: Ophthalmopathy was separated from stable hyperthyroidism by the 13-signature model with about 89% sensitivity and about 81% specificity in cross-validation and with 80%/75% in the test set. Most of the expanded thyroid clonotypes with a frequency above 0.001 were also detected in blood, and it was suggested that the thyroid immune response may be reflected by blood repertoires. No statistical method was used to set the sample size in advance, and the investigators knew which group each participant was assigned to. In validation, the model predicted ophthalmopathy progression with about 71% sensitivity and approximately 75% specificity; some 13 predicted patients were CT-confirmed with GO in a median of about 6.2 months.

This clonotype showed up many times. Its specific antigen is unknown. No per-base quality is available; no much larger clone lies one base away. The sequence joins TRBV4-1 to TRBJ2-1; a stretch of 10 junction bases matches TRBD2. The specimen sequenced was peripheral blood. The TCR sequence derives from an adult man with Graves' ophthalmopathy. The DNA reads TGCGCCAGCAAATCCAGCGGGGGGGCCAACAATGAGCAGTTCTTC. Its coded protein is CASKSSGGANNEQFF.